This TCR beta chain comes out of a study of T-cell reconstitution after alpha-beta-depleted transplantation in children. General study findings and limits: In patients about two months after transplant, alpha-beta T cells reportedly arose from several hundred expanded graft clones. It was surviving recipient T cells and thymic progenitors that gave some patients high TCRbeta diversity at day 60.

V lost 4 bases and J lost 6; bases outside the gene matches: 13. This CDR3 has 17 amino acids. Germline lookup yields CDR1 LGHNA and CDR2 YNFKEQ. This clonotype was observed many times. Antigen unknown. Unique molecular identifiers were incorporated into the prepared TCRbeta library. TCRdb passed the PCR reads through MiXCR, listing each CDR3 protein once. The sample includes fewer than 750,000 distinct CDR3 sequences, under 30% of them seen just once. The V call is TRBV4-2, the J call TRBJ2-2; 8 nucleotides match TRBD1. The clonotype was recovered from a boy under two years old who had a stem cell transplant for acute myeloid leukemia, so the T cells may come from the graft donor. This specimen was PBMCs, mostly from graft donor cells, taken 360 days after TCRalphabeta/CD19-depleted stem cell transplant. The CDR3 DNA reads TGTGCCAGCAGCCCACGGAGGGCAGGGGGCTTCGCCGGGGAGCTGTTTTTT. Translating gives CASSPRRAGGFAGELFF.